Below, 10 T cell receptor beta chains from the same sample are listed, as sequenced in a study of blood T cells in healthy people across ages. Through a sample-barcoded 5' primer and a J-beta primer mix, a second PCR was run for roughly 6 to 12 cycles. TCRdb recomputed calls from the 5' RACE reads with MiXCR, one row per CDR3 protein. The sample contains roughly 720,000 distinct CDR3 sequences, 53% of which appear only once. What was sequenced was blood. The receptors originated from a man aged 80 or over in good health.

J is TRBJ2-1 and V is TRBV12-3 or TRBV12-4, with D unresolved. CDR3 size: 13 residues. V dropped 5 bases and J dropped 5 bases, with 10 bases sitting between them. CDR3 loop: CASSPGPHNEQFF. CDR3 bases: TGTGCCAGCAGTCCTGGGCCCCACAATGAGCAGTTCTTC.

This sequence joins TRBV20-1 and TRBJ2-5; 10 bases match TRBD1. Germline CDR1 and CDR2: DFQATT and SNEGSKA (reference sequence). The CDR3 consists of 15 residues. J was trimmed by 2 bases and V by 5 bases; bases with no gene match: 8. CDR3 region: CSAQPGQGLQETQYF. Here the CDR3 DNA reads TGCAGTGCTCAACCGGGACAGGGGTTGCAAGAGACCCAGTACTTC.

This clonotype has a handful of counts. The chain has TRBV9 and TRBJ2-1; 13 bases are a match to TRBD2. The J segment lost 9 bases and the V segment lost 4 bases, leaving 4 bases of the junction unmatched. From germline, CDR1 is SGDLS and CDR2 YYNGEE. The CDR3 length is 14 residues. As DNA, the CDR3 is TGTGCCAGCAGCTCCAGACTAGCGGGAGGTGAGCAGTTCTTC. Encoded protein: CASSSRLAGGEQFF.

This clonotype was seen at least ten times. This chain links TRBV9 with TRBJ2-5; 12 bases are shared with TRBD2. The CDR3 has 16 amino acids. Germline lookup yields CDR1 SGDLS and CDR2 YYNGEE. Trimming cost V 1 base and J 3 bases; bases outside gene matches: 4. This chain's CDR3 is CASSVLAGGPEETQYF. The CDR3 DNA sequence: TGTGCCAGCAGCGTACTAGCGGGAGGGCCGGAAGAGACCCAGTACTTC.

V gene TRBV5-1 combines with J gene TRBJ2-2, with 10 bases identical to TRBD2. The CDR3 consists of 15 residues. Germline-derived CDR1 and CDR2 are SGHRS and YFSETQ. Losses at the gene ends were 4 bases for V and 6 bases for J; bases not matched to a gene: 6. Here the CDR3 reads CASSPPSGSSGELFF. DNA of the CDR3: TGCGCCAGCAGCCCGCCTAGCGGGAGTTCCGGGGAGCTGTTTTTT. Combining the CDR3 with reference TRBV5-1 and TRBJ2-2 gives the whole variable domain KAGVTQTPRYLIKTRGQQVTLSCSPISGHRSVSWYQQTPGQGLQFLFEYFSETQRNKGNFPGRFSGRQFSNSRSEMNVSTLELGDSALYLCASSPPSGSSGELFFGEGSRLTVL.

In its sample, this clonotype was seen a few times. The chain employs TRBV2 and TRBJ2-3, with D tentatively TRBD1 (5 bases). The ends were cut back, 5 bases at V and 2 bases at J, with 11 bases in the middle. The CDR3 has 14 residues. Per the germline V gene, CDR1 is SNHLY and CDR2 is FYNNEI. CDR3: CASSPDTNTDTQYF. The CDR3 bases are TGTGCCAGCAGTCCGGACACCAACACAGATACGCAGTATTTT.

This chain uses TRBV29-1 with TRBJ1-1, with 11 bases lining up with TRBD1. The germline V gene has CDR1 SQVTM and CDR2 ANQGSEA. The CDR3 is 14 amino acids. The V and J ends lost 3 bases and 3 bases, in that order; junction bases with no gene match: 3. CDR3 region: CSVERDRGYTEAFF. As DNA, the CDR3 is TGCAGCGTTGAGAGGGACAGGGGGTACACTGAAGCTTTCTTT.

This clonotype was recorded a few times. CDR3 loop: CASRQGSSYNSPLHF. The CDR3 DNA is TGCGCCAGCAGACAGGGTTCCTCCTATAATTCACCCCTCCACTTT. This sequence joins TRBV5-1 and TRBJ1-6, with D perhaps TRBD1 (6 bases). This CDR3 contains 15 residues. Trimming took off 5 bases at V and 0 bases at J, with 9 bases between the two ends. Germline loops: CDR1 SGHRS, CDR2 YFSETQ.

This clonotype was seen a single time. One end of the junction fails to match germline, which may point to a read error. The chain links TRBV7-3 to TRBJ2-3, with D hard to call. CDR3 length equals 16 residues. In germline, CDR1 is SGHTA, CDR2 FQGTGA. The CDR3 loop reads CASSSEVHRSTDTQYF. The CDR3 nucleotides read TGCGCCAGCAGCTCCGAAGTGCATAGAAGCACAGATACGCAGTATTTT.

The chain links TRBV5-1 to TRBJ2-7; tentative D call: TRBD1 (5 bases). The CDR3 is 14 amino acids. Trimming stripped 0 bases from V and 3 bases from J, with 10 bases between. The germline gives CDR1 SGHRS, CDR2 YFSETQ. CDR3 loop: CASSLADTFYEQYF. Here the CDR3 DNA reads TGCGCCAGCAGCTTGGCGGACACCTTCTACGAGCAGTACTTC.